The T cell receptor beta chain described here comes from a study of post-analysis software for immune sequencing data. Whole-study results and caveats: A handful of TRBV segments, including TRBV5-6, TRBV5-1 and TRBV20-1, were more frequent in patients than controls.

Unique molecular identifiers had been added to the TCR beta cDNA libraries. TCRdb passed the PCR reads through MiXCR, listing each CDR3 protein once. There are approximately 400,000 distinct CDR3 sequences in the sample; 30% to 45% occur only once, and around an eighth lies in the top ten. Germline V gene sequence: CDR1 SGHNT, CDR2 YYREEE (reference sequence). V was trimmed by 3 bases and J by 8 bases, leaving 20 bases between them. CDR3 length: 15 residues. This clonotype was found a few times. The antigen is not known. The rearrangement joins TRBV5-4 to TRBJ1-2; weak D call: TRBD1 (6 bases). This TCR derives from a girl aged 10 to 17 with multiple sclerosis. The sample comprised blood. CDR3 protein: CASSSPSDSLGGYTF. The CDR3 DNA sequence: TGTGCCAGCAGCTCCCCCTCGGACAGTCTGGGGGGCTACACCTTC.